This TCR beta chain was identified in a study of technical replicates of blood from a handful of donors. The table came from immunoSEQ multiplex PCR; TCRdb's copy has only in-frame clones and leaves some out. This table has 50,000 to 55,000 clones, about 86% appearing once. This clone turned up a few times. This CDR3 has 15 amino acids. Germline V gene sequence: CDR1 SGDLS, CDR2 YYNGEE. Trimming cost V 4 bases and J 6 bases; bases outside gene matches: 10. This receptor was identified in a human donor in good health. Some clones in this sample may be carry-over from other donors' samples. The V gene is TRBV9, the J gene TRBJ1-2; TRBD1 agrees at 9 bases. The sample taken for sequencing was PBMCs. In DNA form, the CDR3 reads TGTGCCAGCAGCTTCCGGGACAGGGTGAATGATGGCTACACCTTC. It encodes CASSFRDRVNDGYTF.